The sample holds many counts of the clone carrying this T cell receptor beta chain. What it recognizes is unknown. This CDR3 is missing its conserved last phenylalanine or tryptophan, likely due to a read error. It is unclear where the CDR3 begins or ends on the DNA, so no DNA is shown, and the CDR3 is as TCRdb lists it. Template switching by 5'RACE produced TCR cDNA, adding a universal primer site and UMIs. MiXCR, run by TCRdb on the 5' RACE reads, gives a single entry per CDR3 protein. Found here are approximately 110,000 distinct CDR3 sequences, about 7% of them singletons; the top ten hold 2.5%. These data originate in a study of T cells after yellow fever vaccination. Study-wide results and limits: The study re-detected most primary-vaccination clones after the booster (96% CD4, 85% to 90% CD8).

Counting both end residues, the CDR3 totals 12 amino acids. This receptor was obtained from a man aged 18-30 years who received the YFV17D yellow fever vaccine. This chain links TRBV12-3 or TRBV12-4 with TRBJ1-2. Sample: CD4+ T cells sorted from PBMCs, taken 9 to 10 days after the first yellow fever vaccination. The CDR3 region is CASSFASGVRLY.